Listed below are T cell receptor beta chains from one sample, sequenced in a study of blood T cell repertoires in COVID-19. Assay: immunoSEQ multiplex PCR; the TCRdb copy retains only in-frame clones and omits some. The sample has 200,000 to 300,000 clones, 70% to 80% seen once. Sequences were obtained from peripheral blood. The receptors were gathered from a woman older than 75 with acute or convalescent COVID-19. Both conserved end residues are part of each CDR3. The D gene is left open where the match is weak. Rows may omit the clone size; those that give it use once, few, many or a size class.

>TRBV9|TRBJ2-2|TRBD2|.
CASSVVPRGTSGFTGELFF
TGTGCCAGCAGCGTAGTCCCCCGGGGGACTAGCGGCTTTACCGGGGAGCTGTTTTTT
>TRBV13|TRBJ1-4|TRBD1|.
CASSTRTGKNEKLFF
TGTGCCAGCAGCACCAGGACAGGGAAAAATGAAAAACTGTTTTTT
>TRBV6-4|TRBJ1-6|.|few
CASSDSQDNSPLHF
TGTGCCAGCAGTGATTCACAGGATAATTCACCCCTCCACTTT
>TRBV12-3/TRBV12-4|TRBJ2-5|.|.
CASSFGAKETQYF
TGTGCCAGCAGTTTTGGGGCGAAAGAGACCCAGTACTTC
>TRBV2|TRBJ2-5|TRBD1|.
CASSQTGEETQYF
TGTGCCAGCAGTCAAACAGGGGAAGAGACCCAGTACTTC
>TRBV3-1/TRBV3-2|TRBJ1-6|.|.
CASSQGQRGNSPLHF
TGTGCCAGCAGCCAAGGACAACGGGGAAATTCACCCCTCCACTTT
>TRBV7-8|TRBJ2-2|.|.
CASSSPGGRELFF
TGTGCCAGCAGCTCCCCTGGTGGCCGGGAGCTGTTTTTT
>TRBV5-1|TRBJ2-1|.|many
CASSSQGRNNEQFF
TGCGCCAGCAGCTCACAGGGCCGTAACAATGAGCAGTTCTTC
>TRBV3-1/TRBV3-2|TRBJ1-4|.|.
CASSQPNEKLFF
TGTGCCAGCAGCCAACCGAATGAAAAACTGTTTTTT
>TRBV7-9|TRBJ1-4|TRBD1|.
CASSLAGQGDEKLFF
TGTGCCAGCAGCTTAGCGGGACAGGGAGATGAAAAACTGTTTTTT
>TRBV30|TRBJ1-1|.|.
CAWSVSSAFEAFF
TGTGCCTGGAGTGTAAGTAGTGCCTTTGAAGCTTTCTTT
>TRBV30|TRBJ1-5|TRBD1|few
CAWSPDRGSNQPQHF
TGTGCCTGGAGTCCCGACAGGGGTAGCAATCAGCCCCAGCATTTT
>TRBV4-1|TRBJ2-7|.|.
CASSPSPASYSVEQYF
TGCGCCAGCAGCCCATCCCCTGCGTCGTACTCGGTCGAGCAGTACTTC
>TRBV9|TRBJ1-1|.|.
CASSVESYTEAFF
TGTGCCAGCAGCGTAGAATCTTACACTGAAGCTTTCTTT
>TRBV7-2|TRBJ2-1|TRBD2|.
CASSFRSGGSYNEQFF
TGTGCCAGCAGCTTCCGTTCGGGAGGGTCCTACAATGAGCAGTTCTTC
>TRBV12-5|TRBJ1-2|.|.
CASGSRLTQHDNYGYTF
TGTGCTAGTGGCTCACGCCTCACGCAACATGATAACTATGGCTACACCTTC
>TRBV6-6|TRBJ1-2|.|.
CASRAQGGYTF
TGTGCCAGCAGGGCCCAGGGAGGCTACACCTTC
>TRBV6-2/TRBV6-3|TRBJ1-2|TRBD1|.
CASSLGQIYGYTF
TGTGCCAGCAGTCTGGGACAGATCTATGGCTACACCTTC
>TRBV3-1/TRBV3-2|TRBJ2-7|TRBD2|few
CASSQERPGTSGRSGEQYF
TGTGCCAGCAGCCAAGAGCGTCCCGGGACTAGCGGGAGGTCAGGTGAGCAGTACTTC
>TRBV7-2|TRBJ1-2|.|.
CASSGPQASYGYTF
TGTGCCAGCAGCGGGCCACAGGCCTCCTATGGCTACACCTTC
>TRBV6-1|TRBJ1-3|.|.
CASSEALRGGGNTIYF
TGTGCCAGCAGTGAAGCGCTTCGGGGAGGGGGAAACACCATATATTTT
>TRBV7-9|TRBJ2-5|.|.
CASSLTRGTEETQYF
TGTGCCAGCAGCCTGACCCGGGGGACCGAAGAGACCCAGTACTTC
>TRBV2|TRBJ2-7|TRBD1|.
CASSEQGAPNEQYF
TGTGCCAGCAGTGAACAGGGGGCGCCGAACGAGCAGTACTTC
>TRBV2|TRBJ2-7|TRBD1|few
CASSQQGSFSYEQYF
TGTGCCAGCAGTCAACAGGGGAGTTTCTCCTACGAGCAGTACTTC
>TRBV19|TRBJ1-3|TRBD1|.
CASQWTGLSGNTIYF
TGTGCCAGTCAGTGGACAGGCCTCTCTGGAAACACCATATATTTT
>TRBV5-1|TRBJ2-3|TRBD2|.
CASSWPRGGSDTQYF
TGCGCCAGCAGCTGGCCGCGCGGCGGGAGTGATACGCAGTATTTT
>TRBV2|TRBJ2-3|TRBD2|few
CASSPLGLAGVKDTQYF
TGTGCCAGCAGCCCCTTAGGACTAGCGGGGGTAAAAGATACGCAGTATTTT
>TRBV5-1|TRBJ1-1|.|.
CASSLGDFSTEAFF
TGCGCCAGCAGCTTGGGAGATTTTTCGACTGAAGCTTTCTTT
>TRBV6-2/TRBV6-3|TRBJ1-5|.|.
CASSPTGLGNQPQHF
TGTGCCAGCAGCCCGACAGGATTGGGGAATCAGCCCCAGCATTTT
>TRBV6-5|TRBJ1-4|.|.
CASSPLQVTEKLFF
TGTGCCAGCAGTCCACTACAAGTAACCGAAAAACTGTTTTTT
>TRBV5-4|TRBJ2-5|TRBD2|.
CASSLYGGGVETQYF
TGTGCCAGCAGCTTGTATGGGGGGGGAGTAGAGACCCAGTACTTC
>TRBV5-1|TRBJ1-5|.|.
CASSSGGVNQPQHF
TGCGCCAGCAGCTCCGGGGGAGTCAATCAGCCCCAGCATTTT
>TRBV5-6|TRBJ1-5|TRBD1|.
CASSLRGPNQPQHF
TGTGCCAGCAGCTTAAGGGGGCCCAATCAGCCCCAGCATTTT
>TRBV6-5|TRBJ2-7|TRBD1|.
CASRTPTGRYEQYF
TGTGCCAGCAGGACCCCGACAGGGAGATACGAGCAGTACTTC
>TRBV12-5|TRBJ1-2|.|.
CASGLVASNYGYTF
TGTGCTAGTGGTTTGGTAGCTTCTAACTATGGCTACACCTTC
>TRBV5-6|TRBJ2-2|.|.
CASSLVSRNTGELFF
TGTGCCAGCAGCTTGGTTTCCAGGAACACCGGGGAGCTGTTTTTT
>TRBV21-1|TRBJ2-7|.|.
CASSFWTGTIPYEQYF
TGTGCCAGCAGCTTCTGGACAGGGACGATACCTTACGAGCAGTACTTC
>TRBV5-1|TRBJ2-3|TRBD2|.
CASSRGQRGPYTDTQYF
TGCGCCAGCAGCCGCGGCCAGCGGGGGCCGTACACAGATACGCAGTATTTT
>TRBV6-5|TRBJ1-4|TRBD1|.
CASTGGGLGEKLFF
TGTGCCAGCACCGGAGGGGGCCTGGGTGAAAAACTGTTTTTT
>TRBV5-1|TRBJ2-7|TRBD2|.
CASSLGRPGLAGDEQYF
TGCGCCAGCAGCTTGGGAAGACCGGGACTAGCGGGGGATGAGCAGTACTTC
>TRBV3-1/TRBV3-2|TRBJ2-7|.|.
CASSLRTPSYEQYF
TGTGCCAGCAGCCTACGGACTCCGTCCTACGAGCAGTACTTC
>TRBV3-1/TRBV3-2|TRBJ1-5|.|.
CASSDDNSNQPQHF
TGTGCCAGCAGCGATGACAATAGCAATCAGCCCCAGCATTTT
>TRBV5-4|TRBJ2-7|TRBD2|.
CASSIPGLAGYDEQYF
TGTGCCAGCAGCATACCGGGACTAGCGGGATACGACGAGCAGTACTTC
>TRBV15|TRBJ2-1|.|.
CATSRDLVPGNEQFF
TGTGCCACCAGCAGAGATCTGGTGCCGGGGAATGAGCAGTTCTTC
>TRBV3-1/TRBV3-2|TRBJ1-1|TRBD1|.
CASSHGQGRNTEAFF
TGTGCCAGCAGCCATGGACAGGGGAGGAACACTGAAGCTTTCTTT